The following is a TCR beta chain sequence with its context. Its antigen specificity is not known. Base qualities are not recorded, but no much larger clone differs from it by a single base. These data belong to a study of T-cell memory formation after mild COVID-19 (dated by TCRdb to the early 2020s). Regarding the study in general: TCR sequence clusters from the two donors were largely donor specific. Longitudinal TCRalpha and TCRbeta repertoire sequencing tracked T-cell clones expanding and contracting after mild COVID-19 in a couple of donors. Two young, previously healthy adult volunteers made up the cohort, one male and one female. The research as a whole found: Some responding clones were detected in pre-infection memory, suggesting pre-existing cross-reactive memory T cells joined the SARS-CoV-2 response. Balanced CD4/CD8 phenotypes were observed for clones contracting from day 15 to 85, whereas a bias towards CD4+ was observed for a second wave of clones expanding from day 15 to 37. Contracting CD4+ clones appeared mostly in the CM and EM memory subsets, whereas CD8+ clones were enriched in EMRA. SARS-CoV-2 specificity of the second-wave clones peaking on day 37 was not confirmed. The study included only a couple of mild cases, and larger cohorts that include severe cases with pre-infection samples were judged to be necessary.

Ficoll-Paque density gradient centrifugation was used to isolate PBMCs. Sequenced using an Illumina NovaSeq 6000. Using 5'RACE with constant-segment primers, TCRalpha and TCRbeta cDNA libraries were constructed, with sample barcodes and unique molecular identifiers added in the process. RNA was extracted from every sample with Trizol reagent. Amplification of the libraries took two PCR steps, and the second step added a second sample barcode plus Illumina TruSeq adapters. Sequencing of the libraries was done on an Illumina NovaSeq, producing 2 x 150 bp paired-end reads. Per the original workflow: With migec v1.2.7, reads were demultiplexed and then collapsed into UMI-guided consensus sequences. Using mixcr v2.1.11, UMI consensuses were aligned to TRA and TRB V and J templates and then assembled into clonotypes. Clonotypes were classified as expanded or contracted when called significant by both edgeR and NoisET, with noise models trained on biological replicates. For edgeR calls, the thresholds were a false discovery rate-adjusted p below 0.01 and a log2 fold-change of 1. As an exploratory analysis of dynamics, PCA with hierarchical clustering was applied to max-normalized trajectories of the 1000 most abundant clonotypes. Separately sequenced CD4+ and CD8+ repertoires were used to assign a CD4 or CD8 phenotype to each responding clone. Starting from the raw public reads, TCRdb applied fastp trimming at Q25, assembled clones with MiXCR and retained in-frame beta chains. Each entry merges the rows of one CDR3 protein and shows their most common DNA and genes. TCRdb, not the original authors, processed these V and J calls. This sample is represented by about 310,000 distinct CDR3 sequences; roughly a fifth of them were singletons. The ten biggest clones cover under 25% of the sample.

Via the germline V gene, CDR1 is MNHEY and CDR2 SVGAGI. The CDR3 starts with the cysteine, ends with the phenylalanine, and has 15 residues. The kept DNA is CDR3 alone, 45 bases in frame from the first base. Relative to germline, V is 5 bases shorter and J is 4 bases shorter, with 17 bases between their ends. The chain was built from TRBV6-5 and TRBJ1-1, with TRBD1 as a weak D call on 6 bases. Material: PBMCs or a T cell subset sorted from them (not recorded which). The sequence was obtained from a man aged 18 to 35 who had mild COVID-19 (a few samples of this study predate the infection). The sample titles of this study are shuffled in the database, so cell type and time point are left out; the donor was told from shared clones. CDR3 sequence: CASSASGGRSTEAFF. In nucleotides, the sequence is TGTGCCAGCAGTGCCTCGGGGGGCCGAAGCACTGAAGCTTTCTTT.